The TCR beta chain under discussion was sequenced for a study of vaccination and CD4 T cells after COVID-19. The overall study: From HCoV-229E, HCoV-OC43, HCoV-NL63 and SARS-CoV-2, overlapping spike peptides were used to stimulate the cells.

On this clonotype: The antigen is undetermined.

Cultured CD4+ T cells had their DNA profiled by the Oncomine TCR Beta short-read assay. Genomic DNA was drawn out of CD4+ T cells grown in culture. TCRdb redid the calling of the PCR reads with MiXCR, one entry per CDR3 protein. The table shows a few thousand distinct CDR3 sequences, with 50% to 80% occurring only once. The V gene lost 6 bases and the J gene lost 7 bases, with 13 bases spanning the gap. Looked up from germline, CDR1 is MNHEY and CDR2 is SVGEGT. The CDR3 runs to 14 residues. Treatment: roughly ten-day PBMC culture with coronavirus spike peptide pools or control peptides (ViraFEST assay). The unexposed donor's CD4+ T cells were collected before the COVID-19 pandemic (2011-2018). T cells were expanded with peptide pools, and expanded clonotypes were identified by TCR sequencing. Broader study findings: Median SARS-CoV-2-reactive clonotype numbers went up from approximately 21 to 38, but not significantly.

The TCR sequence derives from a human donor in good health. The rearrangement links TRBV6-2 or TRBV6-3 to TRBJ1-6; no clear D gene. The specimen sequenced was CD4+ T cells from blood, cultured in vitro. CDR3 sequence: CASSPGSGNSPLHF. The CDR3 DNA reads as TGTGCCAGCAGCCCGGGGTCGGGGAATTCACCCCTCCACTTT.